The T cell receptor (beta chain) under discussion was sequenced for a study of sequential checkpoint blockade in melanoma. Study information: Arm A got nivolumab then ipilimumab; arm B the reverse, 1:1. After both sequences, patients received maintenance nivolumab.

Germline loops: CDR1 SGHRS, CDR2 YFSETQ. CDR3 length equals 14 residues. Between the trimmed V and J ends, which lost 4 bases and 0 bases, there was a span of 11 bases. Repertoires were generated with immunoSEQ multiplex PCR, while TCRdb's copy carries only in-frame clones and drops some. The repertoire holds over 10,000 clones, with roughly 81% as singletons. Treatment given: randomized to nivolumab then ipilimumab (arm A) or the reverse (arm B). DNA-damaging chemotherapy had not been given to any patient beforehand. PBMC sorting kept live CD3+CD8+ cells without CD19 or CD56. This clonotype was sampled from a human donor with melanoma. This sequence joins TRBV5-1 and TRBJ2-7; D ambiguous. The sequences come from CD8+ T cells sorted from blood (inferred from file names), collected from a patient given nivolumab and ipilimumab in sequence. The CDR3 coding sequence is TGCGCCAGCAGCCCCGCGCGTTACTCCTACGAGCAGTACTTC. Translation: CASSPARYSYEQYF.